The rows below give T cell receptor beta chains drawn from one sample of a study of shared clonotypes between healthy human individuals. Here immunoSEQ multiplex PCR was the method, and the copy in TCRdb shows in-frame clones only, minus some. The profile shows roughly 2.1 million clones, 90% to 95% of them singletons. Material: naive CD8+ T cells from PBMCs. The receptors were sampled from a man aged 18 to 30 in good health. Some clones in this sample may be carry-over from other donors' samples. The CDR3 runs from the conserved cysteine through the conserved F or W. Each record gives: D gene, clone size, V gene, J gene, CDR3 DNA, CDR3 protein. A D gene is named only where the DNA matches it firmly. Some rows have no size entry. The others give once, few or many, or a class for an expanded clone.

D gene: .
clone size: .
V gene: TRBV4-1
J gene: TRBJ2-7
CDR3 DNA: TGCGCCAGCAGCCAAGAGCCCAGGGACAACGAGCAGTACTTC
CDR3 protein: CASSQEPRDNEQYF

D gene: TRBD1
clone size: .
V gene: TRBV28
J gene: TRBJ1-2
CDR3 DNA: TGTGCCAGCAAATTAACAGGGGGCGGCGACTATGGCTACACCTTC
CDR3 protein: CASKLTGGGDYGYTF

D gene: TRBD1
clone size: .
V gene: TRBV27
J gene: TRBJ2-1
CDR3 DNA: TGTGCCAGCAGTTCAGGGACAGGGAACAATGAGCAGTTCTTC
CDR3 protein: CASSSGTGNNEQFF

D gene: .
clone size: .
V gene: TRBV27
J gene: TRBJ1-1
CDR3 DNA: TGTGCCAGCAGTTCAAGACAGCAGAACACTGAAGCTTTCTTT
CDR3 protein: CASSSRQQNTEAFF

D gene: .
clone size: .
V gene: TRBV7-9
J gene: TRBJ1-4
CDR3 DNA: TGTGCCGGGCGGACAGATGAAAAACTGTTTTTT
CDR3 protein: CAGRTDEKLFF

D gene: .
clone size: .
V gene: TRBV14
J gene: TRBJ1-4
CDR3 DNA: TGTGCCAGCAGCCTGAGAGGGAGGGATGAAAAACTGTTTTTT
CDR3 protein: CASSLRGRDEKLFF

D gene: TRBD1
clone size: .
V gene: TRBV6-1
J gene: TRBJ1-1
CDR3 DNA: TGTGCCAGCAGTGGGACAGGGGTGCACACTGAAGCTTTCTTT
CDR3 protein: CASSGTGVHTEAFF

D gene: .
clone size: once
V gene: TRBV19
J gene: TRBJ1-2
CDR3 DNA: TGTGCCAGTGGCGGTGGTACGGGCTACACCTTC
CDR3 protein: CASGGGTGYTF

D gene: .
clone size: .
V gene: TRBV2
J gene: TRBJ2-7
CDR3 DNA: TGTGCCAGCAGTGACTTGGAATGGGAGCAGTACTTC
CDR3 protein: CASSDLEWEQYF

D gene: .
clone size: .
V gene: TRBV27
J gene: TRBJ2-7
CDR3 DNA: TGTGCCAGCAGTTTGGGGGACCCCTCTGAGCAGTACTTC
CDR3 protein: CASSLGDPSEQYF

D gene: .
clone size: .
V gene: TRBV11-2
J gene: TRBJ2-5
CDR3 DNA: TGTGCCAGCAGCTTAACCCCTCGAGAGACCCAGTACTTC
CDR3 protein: CASSLTPRETQYF

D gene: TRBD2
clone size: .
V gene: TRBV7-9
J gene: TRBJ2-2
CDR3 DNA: TGTGCCAGCAGCTTAGGACCCAGCGTAGCGGGAGTCACCGGGGAGCTGTTTTTT
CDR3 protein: CASSLGPSVAGVTGELFF

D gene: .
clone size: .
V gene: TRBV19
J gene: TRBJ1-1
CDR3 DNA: TGTGCCAGTAGTATTGGGAGTACCCGGACCAACACTGAAGCTTTCTTT
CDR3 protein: CASSIGSTRTNTEAFF

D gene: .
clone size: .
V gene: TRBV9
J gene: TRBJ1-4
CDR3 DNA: TGTGCCAGCAGCGTGGGAAGGGGAGGGACTAATGAAAAACTGTTTTTT
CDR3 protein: CASSVGRGGTNEKLFF

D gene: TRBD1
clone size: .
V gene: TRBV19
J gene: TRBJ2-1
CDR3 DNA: TGTGCCAGTAGTACCCGCCGGGACAGGCGTCCTTACGATGAGCAGTTCTTC
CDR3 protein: CASSTRRDRRPYDEQFF

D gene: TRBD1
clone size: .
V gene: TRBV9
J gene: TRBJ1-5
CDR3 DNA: TGTGCCAGCAGCGCGGGACAGAGCCAGCCCCAGCATTTT
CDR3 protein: CASSAGQSQPQHF

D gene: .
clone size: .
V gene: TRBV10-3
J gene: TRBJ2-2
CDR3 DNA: TGTGCCATTATGGATGGGGTGCGGGGCGCCGGGGAGCTGTTTTTT
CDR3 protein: CAIMDGVRGAGELFF

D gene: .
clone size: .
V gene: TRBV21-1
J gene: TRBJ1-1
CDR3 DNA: TGTGCCAGCCGAGTAAATCTGACGGTTAAGAACACTGAAGCTTTCTTT
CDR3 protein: CASRVNLTVKNTEAFF

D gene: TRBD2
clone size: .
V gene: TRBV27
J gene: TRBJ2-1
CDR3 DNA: TGTGCCAGCAGTCCAATCAAAGCGGGAGGGCCTGAGGAGCAGTTCTTC
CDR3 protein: CASSPIKAGGPEEQFF

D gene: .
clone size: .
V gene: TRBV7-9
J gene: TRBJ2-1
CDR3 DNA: TGTGCCAGCAGCAGCAGGGAGCTCCAAACCTTGGGGGAGCAGTTCTTC
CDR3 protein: CASSSRELQTLGEQFF

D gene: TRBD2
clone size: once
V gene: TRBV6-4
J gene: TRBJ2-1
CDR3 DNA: TGTGCCAGCACTAGAACTAGCGCTACGAGCGATGAGCAGTTCTTC
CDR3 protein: CASTRTSATSDEQFF

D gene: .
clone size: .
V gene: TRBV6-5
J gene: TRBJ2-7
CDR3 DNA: TGTGCCAGCAGTTACTCTGAGGGCCGAACCTACGAGCAGTACTTC
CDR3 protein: CASSYSEGRTYEQYF

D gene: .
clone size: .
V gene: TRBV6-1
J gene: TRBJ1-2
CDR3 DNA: TGTGCCAGCAGTGAAGCAGGGAACTATGGCTACACCTTC
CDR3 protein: CASSEAGNYGYTF

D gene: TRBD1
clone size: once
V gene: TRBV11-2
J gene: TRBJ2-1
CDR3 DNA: TGTGCCAGCAGCTTAGTGATGCGGACAGGGCGGTACAATGAGCAGTTCTTC
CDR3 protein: CASSLVMRTGRYNEQFF

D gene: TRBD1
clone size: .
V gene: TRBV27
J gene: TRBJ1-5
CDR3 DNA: TGTGCCAGCAGCCTGACAGGGACAAATCAGCCCCAGCATTTT
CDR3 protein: CASSLTGTNQPQHF

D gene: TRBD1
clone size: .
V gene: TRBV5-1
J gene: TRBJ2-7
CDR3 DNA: TGCGCCAGCAGCTCGGGAAGGGACAGGGGTTCCTACGAGCAGTACTTC
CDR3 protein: CASSSGRDRGSYEQYF

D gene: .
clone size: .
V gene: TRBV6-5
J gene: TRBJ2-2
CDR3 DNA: TGTGCCAGCAGTTACGCGAGGACCGGGGAGCTGTTTTTT
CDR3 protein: CASSYARTGELFF

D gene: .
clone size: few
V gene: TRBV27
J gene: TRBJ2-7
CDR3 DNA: TGTGCCAGCAGACCGATCCGCCTGTCTACCTCCTACGAGCAGTACTTC
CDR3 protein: CASRPIRLSTSYEQYF

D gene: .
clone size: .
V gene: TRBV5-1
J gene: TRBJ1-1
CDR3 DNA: TGCGCCAGGCAGGGTTCGGGAAACACTGAAGCTTTCTTT
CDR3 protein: CARQGSGNTEAFF

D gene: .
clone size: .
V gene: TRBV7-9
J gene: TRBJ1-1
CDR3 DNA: TGTGCCAGCACGATCGTGGCCAACACTGAAGCTTTCTTT
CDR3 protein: CASTIVANTEAFF

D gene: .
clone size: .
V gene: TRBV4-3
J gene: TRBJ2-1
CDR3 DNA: TGCGCCAGCAGCCACACAGTTGCAACCTCCTACAATGAGCAGTTCTTC
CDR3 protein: CASSHTVATSYNEQFF

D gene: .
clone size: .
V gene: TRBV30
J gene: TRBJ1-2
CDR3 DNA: TGTGCCTGGAGTCCCTTAGCAGGGGCCTATGGCTACACCTTC
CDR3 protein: CAWSPLAGAYGYTF

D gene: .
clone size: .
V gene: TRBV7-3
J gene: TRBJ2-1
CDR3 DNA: TGTGCCAGCAGCTTAGGACAAACTCACTCCTACAATGAGCAGTTCTTC
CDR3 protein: CASSLGQTHSYNEQFF

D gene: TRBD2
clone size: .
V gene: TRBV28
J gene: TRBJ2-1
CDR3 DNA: TGTGCCAGCAGGTTGCGGACTAGCAGCTACAATGAGCAGTTCTTC
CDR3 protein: CASRLRTSSYNEQFF

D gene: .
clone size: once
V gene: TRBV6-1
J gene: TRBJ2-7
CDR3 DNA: TGTGCCAGCAGTGAATGGGACGGGGGTTTAGAGCAGTACTTC
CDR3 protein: CASSEWDGGLEQYF

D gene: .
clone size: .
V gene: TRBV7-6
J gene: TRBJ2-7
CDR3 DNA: TGTGCCAGCAGCTTAGGTTCAGGGACTCCCTACGAGCAGTACTTC
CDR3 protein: CASSLGSGTPYEQYF

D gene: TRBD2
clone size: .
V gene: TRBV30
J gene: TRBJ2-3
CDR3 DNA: TGTGCCTGGAATCTAGCGGGAGGTTTAGATACGCAGTATTTT
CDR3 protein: CAWNLAGGLDTQYF

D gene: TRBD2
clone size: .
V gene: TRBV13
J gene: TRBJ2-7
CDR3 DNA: TGTGCCAGCAGCTCAATGACTAGCGGGAGTTTCTACGAGCAGTACTTC
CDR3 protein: CASSSMTSGSFYEQYF

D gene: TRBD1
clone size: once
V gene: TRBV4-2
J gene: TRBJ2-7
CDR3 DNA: TGTGCCAGCAGCGCGAGGGACAGGGGGTACGAGCAGTACTTC
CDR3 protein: CASSARDRGYEQYF

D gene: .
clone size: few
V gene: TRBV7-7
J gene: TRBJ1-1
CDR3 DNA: TGTGCCAGCAGCCCAGGGCTGGGCACTGAAGCTTTCTTT
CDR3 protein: CASSPGLGTEAFF

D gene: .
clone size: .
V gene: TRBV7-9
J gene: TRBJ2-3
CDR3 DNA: TGTGCCAGCAGCTTAGGGACAGCTAGCACAGATACGCAGTATTTT
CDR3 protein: CASSLGTASTDTQYF

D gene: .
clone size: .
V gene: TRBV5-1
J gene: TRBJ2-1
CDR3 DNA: TGCGCCAGCAGCTTCCCCAGGGACGGGTCGTCCTACAATGAGCAGTTCTTC
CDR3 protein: CASSFPRDGSSYNEQFF

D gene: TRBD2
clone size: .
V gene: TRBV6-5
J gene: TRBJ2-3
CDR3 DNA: TGTGCCAGCGGGGAGGGGCAGCAGTATTTT
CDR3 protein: CASGEGQQYF

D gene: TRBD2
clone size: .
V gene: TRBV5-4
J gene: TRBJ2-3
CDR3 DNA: TGTGCCAGCAGCTCCCGGGGGGACTGGAGATTCACAGATACGCAGTATTTT
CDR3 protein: CASSSRGDWRFTDTQYF

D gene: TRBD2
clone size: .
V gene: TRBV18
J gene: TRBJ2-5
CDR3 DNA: TGTGCCAGCTCACCACGTCCGACTAGCGGCCAAGAGACCCAGTACTTC
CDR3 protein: CASSPRPTSGQETQYF

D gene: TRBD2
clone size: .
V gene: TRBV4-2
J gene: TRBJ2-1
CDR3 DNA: TGTGCCAGCAGCCTGGGGGGGAGAAATGAGCAGTTCTTC
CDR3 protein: CASSLGGRNEQFF

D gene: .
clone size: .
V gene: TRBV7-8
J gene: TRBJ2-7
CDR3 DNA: TGTGCCAGCAGCTTAGAAAGGCAGTACTTC
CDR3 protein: CASSLERQYF

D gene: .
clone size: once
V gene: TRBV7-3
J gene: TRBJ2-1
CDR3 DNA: TGTGCCAGCAGCTTAGAATTTGGGGCACACAATGAGCAGTTCTTC
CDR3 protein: CASSLEFGAHNEQFF

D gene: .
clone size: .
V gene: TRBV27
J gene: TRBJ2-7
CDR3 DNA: TGTGCCAGCAGCCTATCCCAATCCCCTTCCTACGAGCAGTACTTC
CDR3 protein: CASSLSQSPSYEQYF

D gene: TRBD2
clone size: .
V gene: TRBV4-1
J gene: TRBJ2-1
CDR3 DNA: TGCGCCAGCAGCCAAGTCTTTGGAGCGGGGATGCACAATGAGCAGTTCTTC
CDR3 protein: CASSQVFGAGMHNEQFF

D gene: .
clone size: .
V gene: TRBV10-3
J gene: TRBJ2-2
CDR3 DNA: TGTGCCATCAGTGAGTGGAAAGGGAGCACCGGGGAGCTGTTTTTT
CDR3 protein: CAISEWKGSTGELFF

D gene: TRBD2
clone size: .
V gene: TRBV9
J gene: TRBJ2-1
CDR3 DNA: TGTGCCAGCAGCGACGGACTAGCGGGATTCTCCTACAATGAGCAGTTCTTC
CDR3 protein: CASSDGLAGFSYNEQFF